These T cell receptor beta chains were read from a single sample in a study of shared clonotypes between healthy human individuals. This table comes from immunoSEQ multiplex PCR, and its TCRdb copy is limited to in-frame clones, with some not included. The table records about 2.4 million clones, more than 85% of them present only once. The sequenced material came from naive CD4+ T cells from PBMCs. These receptors were collected from a young man in good health. Some clones in this sample may be carry-over from other donors' samples. Each CDR3 is given with its conserved first and last residue. D genes are given only for firm matches. Rows give clone size only sometimes, using once, few, many, or a class for an expanded clone.

CDR3,DNA,J,size,D,V
CASSLGQSNEQFF,TGCGCCAGCAGCTTGGGACAGTCCAATGAGCAGTTCTTC,TRBJ2-1,-,-,TRBV5-1
CASSLRDREYEQYF,TGCGCCAGCAGCCTCCGGGACAGGGAGTACGAGCAGTACTTC,TRBJ2-7,-,TRBD1,TRBV5-1
CASSPTFLDGDEQYF,TGTGCCAGCAGTCCCACCTTTTTAGATGGGGACGAGCAGTACTTC,TRBJ2-7,-,-,TRBV28
CAISALNTGELFF,TGTGCCATCAGCGCCCTGAACACCGGGGAGCTGTTTTTT,TRBJ2-2,-,-,TRBV10-3
CASSSPGQTYEQYF,TGTGCCAGCAGTTCCCCCGGACAGACCTACGAGCAGTACTTC,TRBJ2-7,-,-,TRBV28
CASSLLQAASSYNEQFF,TGTGCCAGCAGTTTACTCCAAGCGGCGAGCTCCTACAATGAGCAGTTCTTC,TRBJ2-1,-,-,TRBV28
CASSRKTWDRVVEQYF,TGCGCCAGCAGCCGAAAAACCTGGGACAGGGTGGTCGAGCAGTACTTC,TRBJ2-7,once,TRBD1,TRBV23-1
CASSPVRTGSYEQYF,TGTGCCAGCAGCCCAGTGAGGACAGGCTCCTACGAGCAGTACTTC,TRBJ2-7,-,TRBD1,TRBV7-8
CASSQTGTVNSPLHF,TGCGCCAGCAGCCAAACCGGGACAGTAAATTCACCCCTCCACTTT,TRBJ1-6,-,TRBD1,TRBV4-3
CASSGLALSTGELFF,TGTGCCAGCAGCGGCTTGGCCTTGAGCACCGGGGAGCTGTTTTTT,TRBJ2-2,-,-,TRBV6-1
CASSGRTSGPLSTYEQYF,TGTGCCAGCAGCGGCAGGACTAGCGGGCCCCTTTCGACCTACGAGCAGTACTTC,TRBJ2-7,-,TRBD2,TRBV5-4
CASTLDRGKEKLFF,TGTGCCAGCACTTTAGACAGGGGGAAGGAAAAACTGTTTTTT,TRBJ1-4,-,TRBD1,TRBV2
CASTPQRGGYTF,TGTGCCAGTACCCCCCAGAGGGGAGGCTACACCTTC,TRBJ1-2,-,-,TRBV19
CASSSGRANTEAFF,TGTGCCAGCAGCTCGGGACGCGCGAACACTGAAGCTTTCTTT,TRBJ1-1,-,-,TRBV5-4
CASSLMTGGYGYTF,TGTGCCAGCAGTTTGATGACAGGGGGCTATGGCTACACCTTC,TRBJ1-2,once,TRBD1,TRBV28
CASRSQGTGELFF,TGTGCCAGCAGGTCCCAGGGGACCGGGGAGCTGTTTTTT,TRBJ2-2,once,-,TRBV9
CASSLAFGQGNQPQHF,TGTGCCAGCAGCTTAGCCTTCGGACAGGGGAATCAGCCCCAGCATTTT,TRBJ1-5,-,TRBD1,TRBV7-9
CASSWERTSTDTQYF,TGTGCCAGCAGCTGGGAGCGGACCTCCACAGATACGCAGTATTTT,TRBJ2-3,-,-,TRBV5-6
CASSLASGSRNEQFF,TGCGCCAGCAGCTTGGCTAGCGGGAGTCGCAATGAGCAGTTCTTC,TRBJ2-1,-,TRBD2,TRBV5-1
CASGLVLGPTMNTEAFF,TGTGCTAGTGGTTTGGTACTCGGACCGACCATGAACACTGAAGCTTTCTTT,TRBJ1-1,-,-,TRBV12-5
CASSWDGTNTGELFF,TGTGCCAGTAGTTGGGACGGAACGAACACCGGGGAGCTGTTTTTT,TRBJ2-2,-,-,TRBV19
CASSRYYRDPTYNEQFF,TGTGCCAGCAGCAGGTACTACAGGGACCCTACCTACAATGAGCAGTTCTTC,TRBJ2-1,-,-,TRBV7-8
CASSLVLETQYF,TGTGCCAGCAGCTTAGTATTGGAGACCCAGTACTTC,TRBJ2-5,-,-,TRBV7-2
CASSLGLGTDTQYF,TGTGCCAGCAGCTTGGGGCTCGGCACAGATACGCAGTATTTT,TRBJ2-3,-,-,TRBV7-8
CASSFLGVEKLFF,TGTGCCAGCAGTTTTTTGGGGGTCGAAAAACTGTTTTTT,TRBJ1-4,-,-,TRBV27
CASSQDRAWENIQYF,TGCGCCAGCAGCCAAGATCGTGCCTGGGAAAACATTCAGTACTTC,TRBJ2-4,-,-,TRBV4-1
CASSRTGNSYEQYF,TGTGCCAGCAGCCGGACAGGTAACTCCTACGAGCAGTACTTC,TRBJ2-7,-,TRBD1,TRBV9
CASSILGGQGNTGELFF,TGTGCCAGTAGTATTCTGGGTGGCCAGGGGAACACCGGGGAGCTGTTTTTT,TRBJ2-2,-,-,TRBV19
CASSIERTSYEQYF,TGTGCCAGTAGTATAGAAAGGACCTCCTACGAGCAGTACTTC,TRBJ2-7,-,-,TRBV19
CASSPLGRGATNEKLFF,TGTGCCAGCTCACCACTGGGTCGGGGAGCAACTAATGAAAAACTGTTTTTT,TRBJ1-4,-,-,TRBV18
CASSTPGARRLEQFF,TGTGCCAGCAGCACACCGGGGGCCCGGAGGCTTGAGCAGTTCTTC,TRBJ2-1,once,-,TRBV5-4
CASSYKETQYF,TGCGCCAGCAGCTATAAAGAGACCCAGTACTTC,TRBJ2-5,-,-,TRBV5-1
CSVNYGYTF,TGCAGTGTAAACTATGGCTACACCTTC,TRBJ1-2,-,-,TRBV20-1
CASSQSPGQNYEQYF,TGTGCCAGCAGCCAATCTCCGGGACAGAACTACGAGCAGTACTTC,TRBJ2-7,-,TRBD1,TRBV7-9
CASSPSGSNQPQHF,TGTGCCAGCTCACCGTCCGGGAGCAATCAGCCCCAGCATTTT,TRBJ1-5,few,-,TRBV18
CASSYRGTTGGGTEAFF,TGTGCCAGTAGTTACAGGGGAACCACCGGCGGGGGCACTGAAGCTTTCTTT,TRBJ1-1,-,TRBD1,TRBV19
CASSLDTPNTGELFF,TGTGCCAGCAGCTTAGATACCCCGAACACCGGGGAGCTGTTTTTT,TRBJ2-2,once,-,TRBV11-2
CASSKREPDEQFF,TGTGCCAGCAGCAAACGGGAGCCCGATGAGCAGTTCTTC,TRBJ2-1,-,-,TRBV11-3
CASSPDSNQPQHF,TGTGCCAGCTCACCGGACAGTAATCAGCCCCAGCATTTT,TRBJ1-5,-,-,TRBV18
CASVRPLNSYTF,TGTGCCAGCGTCCGACCCTTAAATAGCTACACCTTC,TRBJ1-2,once,-,TRBV2
CASSRGLAEDEQFF,TGCGCCAGCAGCCGGGGACTAGCTGAAGATGAGCAGTTCTTC,TRBJ2-1,-,TRBD2,TRBV5-1
CASSQVGLRDTQYF,TGCGCCAGCAGCCAAGTAGGGTTGAGAGATACGCAGTATTTT,TRBJ2-3,-,-,TRBV4-1
CASSPRGAGLRNEQFF,TGTGCCAGCAGTCCCCGTGGAGCGGGGCTTCGGAATGAGCAGTTCTTC,TRBJ2-1,-,TRBD2,TRBV28
CASRVAGGPYEQYF,TGTGCCAGCAGGGTAGCGGGAGGGCCTTACGAGCAGTACTTC,TRBJ2-7,-,TRBD2,TRBV6-5
CASSSRLGQGSYGYTF,TGTGCCAGCAGTTCACGATTGGGACAGGGAAGCTATGGCTACACCTTC,TRBJ1-2,once,TRBD1,TRBV6-5
CASSPRQGRENTEAFF,TGTGCCAGCTCACCAAGACAGGGGCGGGAGAACACTGAAGCTTTCTTT,TRBJ1-1,-,TRBD1,TRBV18
CASSQDPQTSGRTDTQYF,TGTGCCAGCAGCCAAGACCCCCAGACTAGCGGGAGGACAGATACGCAGTATTTT,TRBJ2-3,-,TRBD2,TRBV4-2
CAISDRQRYQETQYF,TGTGCCATCAGTGATAGGCAGAGATACCAAGAGACCCAGTACTTC,TRBJ2-5,-,-,TRBV10-3
CASSLEAGNQPQHF,TGCGCCAGCAGCTTGGAGGCAGGGAATCAGCCCCAGCATTTT,TRBJ1-5,few,-,TRBV5-1
CASSLRTGGPPEAFF,TGTGCCAGCAGCTTACGGACAGGGGGCCCCCCTGAAGCTTTCTTT,TRBJ1-1,-,TRBD1,TRBV5-4
CASSVLRGPSYEQYF,TGCGCCAGCAGCGTCCTCAGGGGGCCCTCGTACGAGCAGTACTTC,TRBJ2-7,-,TRBD1,TRBV5-1
CASRPTGGAGGYTF,TGTGCCAGCAGACCAACAGGGGGCGCCGGTGGCTACACCTTC,TRBJ1-2,-,TRBD1,TRBV28
CASSPKGQGVPEAFF,TGCGCCAGCAGCCCAAAGGGACAGGGGGTACCTGAAGCTTTCTTT,TRBJ1-1,-,TRBD1,TRBV5-1
CASSQIQGRFVMTGELFF,TGTGCCAGCAGCCAGATACAGGGGCGGTTTGTTATGACCGGGGAGCTGTTTTTT,TRBJ2-2,-,TRBD1,TRBV4-2
CASSSPAAGLAGGPYEQYF,TGTGCCAGCAGTTCTCCAGCAGCGGGACTAGCGGGAGGACCCTACGAGCAGTACTTC,TRBJ2-7,-,TRBD2,TRBV28
CATSSYNEKLFF,TGTGCCACCAGCAGTTACAACGAAAAACTGTTTTTT,TRBJ1-4,once,-,TRBV15